The 28 T cell receptor beta chains presented below share a single source sample, sequenced in a study of cytomegalovirus exposure and HLA in healthy donors. A multiplex PCR was run with 60 Vbeta primers and 13 Jbeta primers. Sequencing was performed with immunoSEQ multiplex PCR; in TCRdb, only in-frame clones are kept and a portion is missing. The profile shows about 140,000 clones, roughly 80% of them singletons. The sequenced sample consisted of PBMCs. These receptors came from a female donor in good health and CMV-seronegative.

The V gene is TRBV6-6, the J gene TRBJ2-7; 11 nucleotides align to TRBD1. This CDR3 has 14 residues. Germline-derived CDR1 and CDR2 are MNHNY and SVGAGI (reference sequence). V trimming: 2 bases; J trimming: 3 bases; junction bases outside the gene matches: 0. The CDR3 spells CASSYGTGGYEQYF. The CDR3 DNA follows: TGTGCCAGCAGTTACGGGACAGGGGGCTACGAGCAGTACTTC.

This chain joins TRBV9 and TRBJ2-3; TRBD2 is a possible D gene (5 bases). CDR3 length: 15 amino acids. Germline V CDR1 and CDR2: SGDLS, YYNGEE. V shed 4 bases and J shed 5 bases, with 17 bases lying between them. The CDR3 reads CASSSYEGSVDTQYF. The CDR3 nucleotides read TGTGCCAGCAGCTCCTACGAGGGATCCGTAGATACGCAGTATTTT.

The CDR3 bases are TGTGCCACCAGCAGAGGGGGGGGAACAACTAATGAAAAACTGTTTTTT. Protein sequence: CATSRGGGTTNEKLFF. The chain carries TRBV15 and TRBJ1-4; TRBD1 might be the D (5 bases). Germline V gives CDR1 LNHNV, CDR2 YYDKDF (reference sequence). The V end lost 1 base, the J end lost 0 bases, and 9 bases lay between the germline ends. The CDR3 spans 16 residues.

The chain joins TRBV7-9 to TRBJ2-1, with D possibly being TRBD2 (6 bases). With 5 bases removed from V and 8 bases from J, the gap between germline ends came to 13 bases. The length of the CDR3 is 13 residues. Germline-derived CDR1 and CDR2 are SEHNR and FQNEAQ (reference sequence). CDR3 sequence reads: CASSDPGVYEQFF. CDR3 coding DNA: TGTGCCAGCAGCGACCCGGGGGTCTATGAGCAGTTCTTC.

This clone was recorded only once. The chain has TRBV10-2 and TRBJ2-7, with a weak D call TRBD2 (6 bases). The CDR3 loop spans 12 amino acids. V lost 3 bases to trimming and J lost 6 bases, with 9 bases between them. Per germline, CDR1 WSHSY and CDR2 SAAADI. The DNA for the CDR3 is TGCGCCAGCAGTGAAATCGGGGGCGAGCAGTACTTC. This encodes CASSEIGGEQYF.

The chain couples TRBV4-1 to TRBJ2-6; maybe TRBD2 (6 bases). Germline V gene sequence: CDR1 MGHRA, CDR2 YSYEKL. Trimming took off 0 bases at V and 4 bases at J, with 10 bases between the two ends. The CDR3 runs to 16 residues. Written as DNA, the CDR3 is TGCGCCAGCAGCCAAGATCGGGGGTGGGGGGCCAACGTCCTGACTTTC. This translates into CASSQDRGWGANVLTF.

The V gene is TRBV29-1, the J gene TRBJ1-1; D is unclear. Germline assignment: CDR1 SQVTM and CDR2 ANQGSEA. The CDR3 is made up of 16 amino acids. Trimming removed 4 bases from V and 10 bases from J, with 28 bases in between. The CDR3 sequence: CSVARRAAGTETAAFF. In nucleotides, the CDR3 is TGCAGCGTTGCCCGGCGGGCGGCCGGCACGGAGACGGCAGCTTTCTTT.

About this clone itself: At one end, the junction sequence differs from germline, possibly due to a read error. J is TRBJ1-4 and V is TRBV27; tentatively, D is TRBD1 (6 bases). Looked up from germline, CDR1 is MNHEY and CDR2 is SMNVEV (reference sequence). The CDR3 consists of 18 residues. The CDR3 DNA is TGTGCCAGCAGTATATCCTCCCCCAGGGGCGCCCGAAGGGAAAAACTGTTTTTT. Protein sequence: CASSISSPRGARREKLFF.

V usage is TRBV5-1 and J usage is TRBJ2-1; 8 nucleotides align to TRBD1. The germline V gene encodes CDR1 SGHRS and CDR2 YFSETQ. CDR3 length: 16 amino acids. The ends lost 0 bases at V and 7 bases at J; junction bases unmatched: 9. CDR3 protein: CASSLDDGQGGNEQFF. The CDR3, as DNA: TGCGCCAGCAGCTTGGACGATGGACAGGGTGGGAATGAGCAGTTCTTC.

This chain connects TRBV7-4 to TRBJ2-3; D gene unclear. V was trimmed by 5 bases and J by 3 bases, leaving 3 bases between them. Germline CDR1 reads SGHVT; CDR2 reads SQSDAQ. The CDR3 length is 11 residues. In DNA, the CDR3 is TGTGCCAGCAGCCTTACAGATACGCAGTATTTT. It yields the protein CASSLTDTQYF.

The table lists this clone with a count of one. This rearrangement joins TRBV28 to TRBJ1-1, with 9 bases lining up with TRBD1. This CDR3 region has 16 residues. Per the germline V gene, CDR1 is MDHEN and CDR2 is SYDVKM. The J segment lost 2 bases and the V segment lost 5 bases, leaving 9 bases of the junction unmatched. The CDR3 bases are TGTGCCAGCAGTAACCGGGACAGGGCCGTCAACACTGAAGCTTTCTTT. Its protein is CASSNRDRAVNTEAFF.

This clone was observed a handful of times. The chain has TRBV10-1 and TRBJ2-7; perhaps TRBD2 as D (6 bases). Germline V lookup: CDR1 WNHNN, CDR2 SYGVQD (reference sequence). Deletions cut 3 bases from V and 7 bases from J, with 16 bases between. This CDR3 region has 14 residues. CDR3 sequence reads: CASSERRRGWEQYF. In DNA, the CDR3 is TGCGCCAGCAGTGAACGGCGGAGGGGTTGGGAGCAGTACTTC.

In this sample, this clone turned up once. The rearrangement uses TRBV2 and TRBJ2-7, with 7 nucleotides matching TRBD1. Germline CDR1 and CDR2: SNHLY and FYNNEI. This CDR3 is 14 amino acids long. With 7 bases clipped from V and 0 bases from J, the junction kept 6 bases outside the gene matches. CDR3 sequence reads: CASIETGNSYEQYF. For the CDR3, the DNA is TGTGCCAGCATAGAGACAGGGAACTCCTACGAGCAGTACTTC.

This clone was detected once. CDR3: CASSQEPELGTDTQYF. The CDR3 DNA follows: TGCGCCAGCAGCCAAGAACCCGAACTAGGCACAGATACGCAGTATTTT. The chain couples TRBV4-1 to TRBJ2-3; maybe TRBD2 (5 bases). The CDR3 spans 16 residues. The V end lost 0 bases, the J end lost 1 base, and 11 bases lay between the germline ends. Per the germline V gene, CDR1 is MGHRA and CDR2 is YSYEKL.

The DNA of the CDR3 is TGTGCCAGCAGCTTAGGGGAGGCCTGGGGGACCCAGTACTTC. Its translation: CASSLGEAWGTQYF. This sequence joins TRBV7-2 and TRBJ2-5; TRBD2 might be the D (6 bases). The CDR3 is made up of 14 amino acids. The germline V and J ends were trimmed by 1 base and 7 bases, with 13 bases remaining between them. Germline CDR1 SGHTA, CDR2 FQGNSA. The full variable domain, completed using reference TRBV7-2 and TRBJ2-5, is GAGVSQSPSNKVTEKGKDVELRCDPISGHTALYWYRQSLGQGLEFLIYFQGNSAPDKSGLPSDRFSAERTGGSVSTLTIQRTQQEDSAVYLCASSLGEAWGTQYFGPGTRLLVL.

This chain joins TRBV11-3 and TRBJ2-2; D is uncertain. V was pared by 2 bases and J by 7 bases, with 8 bases between. In germline, CDR1 is SGHNT, CDR2 YENEEA. The CDR3 spans 13 residues. The CDR3 reads CASSLKFSGELFF. CDR3 DNA sequence: TGTGCCAGCAGCTTAAAATTCAGCGGGGAGCTGTTTTTT.

CDR3 sequence: CAWTSGTYEQYF. In DNA, the CDR3 is TGTGCCTGGACTAGCGGGACCTACGAGCAGTACTTC. This rearrangement joins TRBV30 to TRBJ2-7; 9 bases match TRBD2. J lost 2 bases, V lost 4 bases, and 0 bases had no gene match. CDR3 size: 12 residues. CDR1 is GTSNPN, CDR2 SVGIG, per germline (reference sequence).

This clone occurred once. The J gene is TRBJ1-5, the V gene TRBV2; a possible D gene is TRBD1 (6 bases). From germline, CDR1 is SNHLY and CDR2 FYNNEI. Trimming stripped 4 bases from V and 5 bases from J, with 12 bases between. This CDR3 contains 14 residues. CDR3 coding DNA: TGTGCCAGCAGTGGGCAGGGGATCGATCAGCCCCAGCATTTT. Its protein product is CASSGQGIDQPQHF.

The V gene is TRBV18, the J gene TRBJ2-1; D is ambiguous. Per germline, CDR1 KGHSH and CDR2 LQKENI. This CDR3 is 15 amino acids long. The V end lost 2 bases, the J end lost 1 base, and 9 bases lay between the germline ends. This CDR3 reads CASSPSLMSYNEQFF. For the CDR3, the DNA is TGTGCCAGCTCACCAAGCTTGATGTCCTACAATGAGCAGTTCTTC.

This sequence joins TRBV9 and TRBJ2-3; no clear D. Looked up from germline, CDR1 is SGDLS and CDR2 is YYNGEE. Trimming stripped 0 bases from V and 4 bases from J, with 6 bases between. This CDR3 is 13 amino acids long. The CDR3 loop reads CASSVANADTQYF. The CDR3 coding sequence is TGTGCCAGCAGCGTAGCTAATGCAGATACGCAGTATTTT.

The chain recombines TRBV29-1 with TRBJ2-5; 12 bases fit TRBD2. The CDR3 has 15 amino acids. The V gene end was trimmed by 3 bases and the J gene end by 3 bases; junction bases not matched to a gene: 5. In germline, CDR1 is SQVTM, CDR2 ANQGSEA. The CDR3: CSVDRPSGREETQYF. For the CDR3, the DNA is TGCAGCGTTGACCGCCCTAGCGGGAGGGAAGAGACCCAGTACTTC.

This rearrangement joins TRBV2 to TRBJ2-4; 12 bases match TRBD2. CDR3 length equals 19 residues. V lost 6 bases, J lost 0 bases, and 12 bases stayed unmatched. Germline CDR1 SNHLY, CDR2 FYNNEI. The CDR3, as DNA: TGTGCCAGCAGGACGGGCCTAGCGGGAGGGTCTGTAGCCAAAAACATTCAGTACTTC. Protein: CASRTGLAGGSVAKNIQYF. The complete variable domain, with remaining parts taken from reference TRBV2 and TRBJ2-4, reads EPEVTQTPSHQVTQMGQEVILRCVPISNHLYFYWYRQILGQKVEFLVSFYNNEISEKSEIFDDQFSVERPDGSNFTLKIRSTKLEDSAMYFCASRTGLAGGSVAKNIQYFGAGTRLSVL.

The J gene is TRBJ2-3, the V gene TRBV25-1, with 7 nucleotides matching TRBD2. V trimming: 4 bases; J trimming: 6 bases; junction bases outside the gene matches: 10. Germline lookup yields CDR1 MGHDK and CDR2 SYGVNS. The CDR3 is 15 amino acids. The CDR3 loop reads CASSAFYGGKDTQYF. The CDR3 coding sequence is TGTGCCAGCAGTGCCTTCTACGGGGGGAAGGATACGCAGTATTTT.

This chain uses TRBV4-1 with TRBJ1-4; D gene ambiguous. Per germline, CDR1 MGHRA and CDR2 YSYEKL. Between the trimmed V and J ends, which lost 4 bases and 0 bases, there was a span of 12 bases. This CDR3 contains 16 residues. The DNA of the CDR3 is TGCGCCAGCAGCCGCATGTCAGAGGCAACTAATGAAAAACTGTTTTTT. This codes for CASSRMSEATNEKLFF.

V gene TRBV5-4 combines with J gene TRBJ2-1; 13 bases line up with TRBD2. The CDR3 has 16 amino acids. The germline V gene encodes CDR1 SGHNT and CDR2 YYREEE (reference sequence). V shed 0 bases and J 7 bases; nucleotides not matched to a gene: 4. This CDR3 is CASSLAGTSGINEQFF. The CDR3 nucleotides are TGTGCCAGCAGCTTGGCCGGGACTAGCGGGATAAATGAGCAGTTCTTC.

This clone was detected only a few times. The chain carries TRBV28 and TRBJ2-7, with 9 bases matching TRBD1. CDR3 length equals 16 residues. Per germline, CDR1 MDHEN and CDR2 SYDVKM. V gave up 5 bases and J gave up 6 bases; unmatched junction bases: 14. CDR3 protein: CASSRPQQGAQREQYF. Here the CDR3 DNA reads TGTGCCAGCAGTCGCCCCCAACAGGGGGCGCAACGCGAGCAGTACTTC.

The chain carries TRBV2 and TRBJ2-2; no reliable D call. CDR1 and CDR2 (germline): SNHLY, FYNNEI. The CDR3 spans 13 residues. The V end was cut by 4 bases, the J end by 0 bases, with 3 bases between. CDR3 DNA: TGTGCCAGCAGTGCTCCGAACACCGGGGAGCTGTTTTTT. It translates to CASSAPNTGELFF.

The chain couples TRBV6-5 to TRBJ1-5; D remains unclear. Trimming left V 6 bases short and J 0 bases short, with 12 bases between. Germline V gives CDR1 MNHEY, CDR2 SVGAGI. This CDR3 has 15 residues. The CDR3 protein is CASSPGRFSNQPQHF. The CDR3, as DNA: TGTGCCAGCAGCCCGGGGAGATTTAGCAATCAGCCCCAGCATTTT.